Below, one TCR beta chain is given with its context. The source of the sample is a study of blood T cell repertoires in COVID-19. Looking at the study overall: COVID-19 samples collected from the United States, Italy and Spain covered acute and convalescent phases. PBMCs, B-cell-depleted T cells, or T cells provided the cDNA or gDNA that made up the material.

CDR3 size: 19 residues. Germline values: CDR1 MNHEY, CDR2 SVGEGT. Trimming cost V 0 bases and J 4 bases, with 22 bases left between them. Original processing methods: Amplifying reference gene primers gave estimates of nucleated cell counts. Assay: immunoSEQ multiplex PCR; the TCRdb copy retains only in-frame clones and omits some. V, J and clone size are those of that table, while D and trimming were read from the DNA. The data hold about 240,000 clones, with about 80% observed a single time. This sequence originates from a woman of 80 years or more with acute or convalescent COVID-19. V is TRBV6-2 or TRBV6-3 and J is TRBJ2-1; D perhaps matches TRBD2 (7 bases). Sequencing used peripheral blood. CDR3 protein: CASSYSMWQGLADYNEQFF. CDR3 DNA sequence: TGTGCCAGCAGTTACTCGATGTGGCAGGGGCTAGCGGATTACAATGAGCAGTTCTTC.